This TCR beta chain was sequenced in a study of blood T cell repertoires in COVID-19. Study information: COVID-19 samples collected from the United States, Italy and Spain covered acute and convalescent phases.

Method: immunoSEQ multiplex PCR; TCRdb's copy keeps in-frame clones and lacks some. This sample has more than 80,000 clones, with around 80% found just once. V lost 5 bases and J lost 4, with 19 bases in between. Germline-derived CDR1 and CDR2 are MDHEN and SYDVKM. The CDR3 consists of 16 residues. The sample comprised peripheral blood. The TCR comes from a man between 50 and 59 years old with active or convalescent COVID-19. V usage is TRBV28 and J usage is TRBJ2-3, with a possible D match to TRBD2 (5 bases). The chain's CDR3 is CASSDRVRVRADTQYF. The CDR3 DNA sequence: TGTGCCAGCAGTGACCGGGTGAGGGTGCGGGCAGATACGCAGTATTTT.